Each of the 14 T cell receptor beta chains below was sequenced from the same sample in a study of CD8 T cells in Susac syndrome. Roughly 0.45 to 1 ug RNA was reverse transcribed with random hexamers. One entry per CDR3 protein, called by TCRdb with MiXCR from the immunoSEQ multiplex PCR reads. The sample holds approximately 190,000 distinct CDR3 sequences; 90% to 95% are singletons and the top ten take 0.093%. The specimen was CD4+ T cells from PBMCs. Every receptor here comes from a human donor with multiple sclerosis.

The V and J genes are TRBV14 and TRBJ2-2, with 8 bases fitting TRBD2. The CDR3 covers 15 residues. Trimming at V came to 2 bases and at J to 5 bases, leaving 4 bases not matched to a gene. Germline assignment: CDR1 SGHDN and CDR2 FVKESK. CDR3 nucleotide sequence: TGTGCCAGCAGCCAACCGGGACTAGGAACCGGGGAGCTGTTTTTT. Protein: CASSQPGLGTGELFF.

This clonotype appeared a single time. The CDR3 region has the DNA TGCAGTGCTAGTTTTCCACAGACAGGGAATGGGGATACGCAGTATTTT. Translation gives CSASFPQTGNGDTQYF. The V call is TRBV20-1, the J call TRBJ2-3; 7 bases are shared with TRBD1. Germline CDR1 and CDR2: DFQATT and SNEGSKA (reference sequence). This CDR3 region has 16 residues. Trimming cost V 3 bases and J 6 bases; bases outside gene matches: 15.

This rearrangement joins TRBV7-9 to TRBJ2-7, with no clear D. Germline-derived CDR1 and CDR2 are SEHNR and FQNEAQ (reference sequence). This CDR3 has 12 residues. V was trimmed by 5 bases and J by 2 bases, leaving 7 bases between them. The CDR3 DNA reads as TGTGCCAGCAGCACAACAACCTACGAGCAGTACTTC. Translated, it gives CASSTTTYEQYF. The whole variable domain, remainder taken from reference TRBV7-9 and TRBJ2-7, is DTGVSQNPRHKITKRGQNVTFRCDPISEHNRLYWYRQTLGQGPEFLTYFQNEAQLEKSRLLSDRFSAERPKGSFSTLEIQRTEQGDSAMYLCASSTTTYEQYFGPGTRLTVT.

The V and J genes are TRBV7-9 and TRBJ2-7; D is perhaps TRBD1 or TRBD2 (6 bases each). The CDR3 sequence is 14 residues long. Germline V gene sequence: CDR1 SEHNR, CDR2 FQNEAQ (reference sequence). Deletions cut 5 bases from V and 2 bases from J, with 13 bases between. The CDR3 sequence is CASSPRGETYEQYF. The CDR3 nucleotides read TGTGCCAGCAGCCCAAGGGGGGAGACCTACGAGCAGTACTTC. Combining the CDR3 with reference TRBV7-9 and TRBJ2-7 gives the whole variable domain DTGVSQNPRHKITKRGQNVTFRCDPISEHNRLYWYRQTLGQGPEFLTYFQNEAQLEKSRLLSDRFSAERPKGSFSTLEIQRTEQGDSAMYLCASSPRGETYEQYFGPGTRLTVT.

V gene TRBV30 combines with J gene TRBJ1-5; 8 nucleotides match TRBD1. This CDR3 region has 15 residues. The junction had 5 bases not matched to a gene; V was cut back by 2 bases and J by 2 bases. From germline, CDR1 is GTSNPN and CDR2 SVGIG (reference sequence). The CDR3 loop is CAWSQEQGGNQPQHF. CDR3 DNA sequence: TGTGCCTGGAGTCAAGAACAGGGGGGCAATCAGCCCCAGCATTTT.

This rearrangement joins TRBV18 to TRBJ1-5, with D possibly matching TRBD1 (6 bases). Trimming shortened V by 3 bases and J by 6 bases, and 9 bases separated the two germline ends. The CDR3 has 13 amino acids. The germline V gene has CDR1 KGHSH and CDR2 LQKENI. As DNA, the CDR3 is TGTGCCAGCTCACCGGGACAATCTCAGCCCCAGCATTTT. Encoded protein: CASSPGQSQPQHF.

This chain connects TRBV29-1 to TRBJ1-1, with D uncertain. CDR1 is SQVTM and CDR2 is ANQGSEA in the germline V gene. With 6 bases removed from V and 7 bases from J, the gap between germline ends came to 12 bases. CDR3 length: 11 residues. The CDR3, as DNA: TGCAGCGTCGGAACCGGGTATGAAGCTTTCTTT. Translated, it gives CSVGTGYEAFF.

The rearrangement joins TRBV18 to TRBJ1-1, with TRBD1 matching 7 bases. The germline V gene has CDR1 KGHSH and CDR2 LQKENI. This CDR3 spans 14 amino acids. V lost 3 bases to trimming and J lost 5 bases; unmatched junction nucleotides: 6. DNA for the CDR3: TGTGCCAGCTCACCGACAGGGATATTGACTGAAGCTTTCTTT. It specifies CASSPTGILTEAFF.

This chain uses TRBV20-1 with TRBJ2-7; D remains unclear. The germline CDR1 and CDR2 sequences are DFQATT and SNEGSKA (reference sequence). Trimming removed 2 bases from V and 3 bases from J, with 14 bases in between. The CDR3 runs to 14 residues. For the CDR3, the DNA is TGCAGTGCTAGAATTTTGGGGTCTGACTACGAGCAGTACTTC. As protein: CSARILGSDYEQYF.

The sample holds one count of this clonotype. The chain is built from TRBV20-1 and TRBJ2-7; D is perhaps TRBD2 (6 bases). The V end was cut by 4 bases, the J end by 0 bases, with 16 bases between. The length of the CDR3 is 15 residues. Per the germline V gene, CDR1 is DFQATT and CDR2 is SNEGSKA (reference sequence). CDR3 residues: CSATPGAGSSYEQYF. The CDR3 DNA is TGCAGTGCTACCCCCGGAGCGGGTAGCTCCTACGAGCAGTACTTC.

J is TRBJ1-5 and V is TRBV27, with TRBD1 as a possible D gene (5 bases). CDR1 and CDR2 from the germline V gene are MNHEY and SMNVEV (reference sequence). This CDR3 has 14 amino acids. The V gene lost 2 bases and the J gene lost 3 bases, with 8 bases spanning the gap. The CDR3 region has the DNA TGTGCCAGCAGTTTAGTAGGGGCCAATCAGCCCCAGCATTTT. As protein: CASSLVGANQPQHF.

The V gene is TRBV12-5, the J gene TRBJ2-1; 9 bases are shared with TRBD1. Germline V lookup: CDR1 LGHNT, CDR2 FRNRAP. V was pared by 6 bases and J by 5 bases, with 8 bases of the junction left unmatched. The CDR3 contains 15 residues. CDR3 sequence (DNA): TGTGCTAGTGGGCTCGGGACAGGGTACGACAATGAGCAGTTCTTC. Translating gives CASGLGTGYDNEQFF.

The rearrangement joins TRBV25-1 to TRBJ2-2; 9 bases align to TRBD1. This CDR3 contains 15 residues. With 7 bases clipped from V and 4 bases from J, the junction kept 7 bases outside the gene matches. Germline CDR1 and CDR2: MGHDK and SYGVNS. This CDR3 reads CASTQGDRVTGELFF. In DNA form, the CDR3 reads TGTGCCAGCACCCAAGGGGACAGGGTCACCGGGGAGCTGTTTTTT.

CDR3 sequence (DNA): TGTGCCTTAGAACTGACAGAGGACGGCTACACCTTC. Translation gives CALELTEDGYTF. The V and J genes are TRBV30 and TRBJ1-2, with D possibly matching TRBD1 (5 bases). This CDR3 is 12 amino acids long. Germline lookup yields CDR1 GTSNPN and CDR2 SVGIG (reference sequence). Trimming cost V 7 bases and J 8 bases, with 17 bases left between them.